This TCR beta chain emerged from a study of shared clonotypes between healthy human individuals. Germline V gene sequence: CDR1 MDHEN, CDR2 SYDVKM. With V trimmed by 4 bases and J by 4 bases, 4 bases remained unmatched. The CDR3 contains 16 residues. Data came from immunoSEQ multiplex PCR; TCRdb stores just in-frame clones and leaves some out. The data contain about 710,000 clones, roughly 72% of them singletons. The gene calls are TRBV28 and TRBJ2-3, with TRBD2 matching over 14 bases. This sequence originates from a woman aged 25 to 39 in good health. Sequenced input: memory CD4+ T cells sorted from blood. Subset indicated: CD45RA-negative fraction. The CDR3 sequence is CASSSLGLAGADTQYF. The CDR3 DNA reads TGTGCCAGCAGTTCACTGGGACTAGCGGGAGCAGATACGCAGTATTTT.